This T cell receptor (beta chain) was observed in a study of T cell responses to AZD1222 COVID-19 vaccine. Study-level findings and limits: Spike-specific TCR breadth and depth grew following two AZD1222 doses. Clonal diversity may have been underestimated, and the donors were mostly white British, with more females than males. Spike was spanned by vaccine-associated CD4 TCRs, with dominance at 160-218 and 743-854. Baseline seropositives among AZD1222 recipients totaled only five to seven.

The table came from immunoSEQ multiplex PCR; TCRdb's copy has only in-frame clones and leaves some out. The table has about 59,000 clones, roughly 89% seen once. As concerns this clone: Its antigen is unidentified.

The CDR3 consists of 17 residues. Germline V gene data show CDR1 as SNHLY and CDR2 as FYNNEI. Trimming left V 6 bases short and J 0 bases short, with 18 bases between. This chain uses TRBV2 with TRBJ1-5, with D uncertain. This TCR was recovered from an adult in good health. Sequenced material: peripheral blood, taken on day 0 of AZD1222 vaccination. The DNA for the CDR3 is TGTGCCAGCAGGACCTCCCCCCAGGACCCTAGCAATCAGCCCCAGCATTTT. Protein sequence: CASRTSPQDPSNQPQHF.